Sequencing of this T cell receptor (beta chain) was carried out in a study of vaccination effects on CD4 cells after COVID-19. Assay used: immunoSEQ multiplex PCR; TCRdb lists only in-frame clones, some missing. The table has 66,000 or so clones, approximately 80% seen once; the top ten hold 2% to 3%. As for this clone: The antigen is unknown.

Points from the study as a whole: Few convalescent patients and no early post-infection timepoints were included in the study. Both infection-induced and vaccine-induced clones contracted markedly at late post-vaccination timepoints.

Trimming stripped 3 bases from V and 5 bases from J, with 9 bases between. The CDR3 runs to 13 residues. CDR1 is SGHTA, CDR2 FQGNSA, per germline. Following an approximately eleven-day culture, CD4+ T cells were purified. The participants, recipients of two vaccine doses, got either BNT162b2 or mRNA-1273. This sequence was found in a human donor who received a COVID-19 vaccine. The rearrangement joins TRBV7-2 to TRBJ2-3, with D possibly TRBD2 on 5 matching bases. The sequencing used CD4+ T cells from PBMCs cultured without peptide, collected after COVID-19 vaccination. The CDR3 loop reads CASSFFRGDTQYF. In DNA form, the CDR3 reads TGTGCCAGCAGCTTTTTCCGGGGAGATACGCAGTATTTT.